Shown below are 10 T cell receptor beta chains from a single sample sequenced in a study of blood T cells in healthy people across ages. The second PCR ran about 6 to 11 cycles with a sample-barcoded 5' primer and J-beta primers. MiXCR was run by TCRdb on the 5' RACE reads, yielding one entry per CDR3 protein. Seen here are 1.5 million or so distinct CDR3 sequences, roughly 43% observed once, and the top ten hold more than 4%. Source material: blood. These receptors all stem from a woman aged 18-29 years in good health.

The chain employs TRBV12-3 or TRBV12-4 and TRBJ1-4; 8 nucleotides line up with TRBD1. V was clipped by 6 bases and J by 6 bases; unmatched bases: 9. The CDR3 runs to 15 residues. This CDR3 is CASRTTGGRDEKLFF. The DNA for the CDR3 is TGTGCCAGCAGGACCACAGGGGGTCGTGATGAAAAACTGTTTTTT.

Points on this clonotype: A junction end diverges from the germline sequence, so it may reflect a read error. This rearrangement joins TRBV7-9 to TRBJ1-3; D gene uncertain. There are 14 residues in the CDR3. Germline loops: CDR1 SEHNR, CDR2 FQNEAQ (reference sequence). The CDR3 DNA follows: TGTGTCAGCAGCTTGGTAGACTCTGGAAACACCATATATTTT. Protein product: CVSSLVDSGNTIYF.

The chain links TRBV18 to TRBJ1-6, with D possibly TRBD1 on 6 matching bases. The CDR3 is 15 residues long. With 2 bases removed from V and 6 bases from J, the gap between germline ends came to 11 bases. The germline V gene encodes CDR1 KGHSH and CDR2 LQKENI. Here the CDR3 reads CASSPGDIINSPLHF. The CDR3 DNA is TGTGCCAGCTCACCAGGGGACATAATTAATTCACCCCTCCACTTT. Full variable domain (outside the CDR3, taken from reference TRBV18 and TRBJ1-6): NAGVMQNPRHLVRRRGQEARLRCSPMKGHSHVYWYRQLPEEGLKFMVYLQKENIIDESGMPKERFSAEFPKEGPSILRIQQVVRGDSAAYFCASSPGDIINSPLHFGNGTRLTVT.

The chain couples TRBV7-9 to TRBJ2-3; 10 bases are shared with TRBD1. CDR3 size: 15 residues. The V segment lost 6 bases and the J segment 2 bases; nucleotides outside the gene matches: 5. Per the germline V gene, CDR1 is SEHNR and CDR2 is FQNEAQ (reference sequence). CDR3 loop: CASSWDRGVTDTQYF. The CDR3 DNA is TGTGCCAGCAGTTGGGACAGGGGAGTCACAGATACGCAGTATTTT.

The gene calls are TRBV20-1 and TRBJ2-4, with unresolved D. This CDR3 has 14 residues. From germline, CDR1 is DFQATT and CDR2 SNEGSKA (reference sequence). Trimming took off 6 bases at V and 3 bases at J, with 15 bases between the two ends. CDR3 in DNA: TGCAGTGCCCGCGATTATTCCGGCAAAAACATTCAGTACTTC. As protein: CSARDYSGKNIQYF.

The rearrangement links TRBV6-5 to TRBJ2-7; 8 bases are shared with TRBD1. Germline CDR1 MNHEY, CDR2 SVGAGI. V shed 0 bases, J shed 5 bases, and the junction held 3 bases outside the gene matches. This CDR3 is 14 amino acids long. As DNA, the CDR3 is TGTGCCAGCAGTTACTCGGACAGGGAGGACGAGCAGTACTTC. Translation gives CASSYSDREDEQYF.

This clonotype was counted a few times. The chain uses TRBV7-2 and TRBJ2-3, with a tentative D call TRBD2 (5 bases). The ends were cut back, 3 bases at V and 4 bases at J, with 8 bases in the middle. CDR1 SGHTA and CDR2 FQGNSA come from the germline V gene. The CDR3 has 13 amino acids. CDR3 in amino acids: CASSFGVADTQYF. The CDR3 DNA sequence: TGTGCCAGCAGCTTCGGGGTGGCAGATACGCAGTATTTT.

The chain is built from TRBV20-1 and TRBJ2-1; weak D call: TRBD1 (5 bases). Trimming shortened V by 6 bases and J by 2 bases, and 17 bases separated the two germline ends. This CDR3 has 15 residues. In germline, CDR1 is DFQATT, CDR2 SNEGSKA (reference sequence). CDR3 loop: CSAPKAIQAYNEQFF. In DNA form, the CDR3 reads TGCAGTGCCCCCAAAGCCATACAGGCCTACAATGAGCAGTTCTTC.

The CDR3 region has the DNA TGTGCCAGCAGTTTAAGCGACTTGACGGGGGAGCAGTACTTC. Translating it yields CASSLSDLTGEQYF. The V call is TRBV27, the J call TRBJ2-7; D may be TRBD2 (5 bases). The CDR3 spans 14 residues. The V end was cut by 2 bases, the J end by 7 bases, with 15 bases between. Germline V gene lookup returns CDR1 MNHEY and CDR2 SMNVEV (reference sequence).

The CDR3 DNA sequence: TGTGCCAGTAGTTCAACACTAAGCGGGAGATTCTACAATGAGCAGTTCTTC. Residues: CASSSTLSGRFYNEQFF. The chain carries TRBV19 and TRBJ2-1; 8 nucleotides agree with TRBD2. The V and J ends lost 5 bases and 3 bases, in that order; junction bases with no gene match: 12. Per germline, CDR1 LNHDA and CDR2 SQIVND (reference sequence). The CDR3 totals 17 residues.